The next 23 T cell receptor beta chains were all read from a single sample in a study of blood T cell repertoires in COVID-19 (TCRdb year 2020). Libraries were built with the immunoSEQ multiplex PCR assay. TCRdb stores this immuneACCESS table with in-frame sequences only. Part of the clones is absent; in the studies checked, under half of the shortfall reflects unresolved V genes, and no reason is known for the rest. Present in this sample are about 170,000 clones, roughly 86% of which were seen just once. The ten largest make up around 3.5% of the sample. Sequencing was performed on peripheral blood. The receptors derive from a man between 65 and 85 years old with acute or convalescent COVID-19.

The V and J genes are TRBV5-4 and TRBJ1-2; the D gene is possibly TRBD1 (6 bases). V dropped 2 bases and J dropped 0 bases, with 17 bases sitting between them. CDR3 length equals 17 residues. The germline V gene has CDR1 SGHNT and CDR2 YYREEE (reference sequence). In nucleotides, the CDR3 is TGTGCCAGCAGCTTCGGGGTGAGGGGGGGAACTAACTATGGCTACACCTTC. Translation: CASSFGVRGGTNYGYTF.

The V call is TRBV2, the J call TRBJ1-2, with a weak D call TRBD1 (5 bases). Trimming removed 5 bases at V and 8 bases at J, with 15 bases between. Looked up from germline, CDR1 is SNHLY and CDR2 is FYNNEI. The CDR3 contains 13 residues. The CDR3 is CASSPGLRVGYTF. DNA for the CDR3: TGTGCCAGCAGTCCGGGACTTCGAGTCGGCTACACCTTC.

This sequence joins TRBV6-5 and TRBJ2-6; a possible D gene is TRBD1 (5 bases). This CDR3 is 15 amino acids long. Germline V gives CDR1 MNHEY, CDR2 SVGAGI. Trimming took off 8 bases at V and 4 bases at J, with 15 bases between the two ends. The CDR3 sequence is CASVQLGPGANVLTF. CDR3 nucleotide sequence: TGTGCCAGCGTCCAATTGGGGCCCGGGGCCAACGTCCTGACTTTC.

The genes are TRBV15 and TRBJ2-7; 7 bases are shared with TRBD1. The V gene's germline CDR1 is LNHNV and CDR2 YYDKDF (reference sequence). CDR3 size: 15 residues. The junction had 6 bases not matched to a gene; V was cut back by 1 base and J by 3 bases. CDR3 residues: CATSRGGDSGYEQYF. The CDR3 region has the DNA TGTGCCACCAGCAGAGGAGGGGACAGTGGCTACGAGCAGTACTTC.

The V and J genes are TRBV30 and TRBJ1-5, with unresolved D. The CDR3 loop spans 14 amino acids. V was trimmed by 3 bases and J by 7 bases, leaving 16 bases between them. Germline V gene sequence: CDR1 GTSNPN, CDR2 SVGIG (reference sequence). The CDR3 region is CAWRRGSRGQPQHF. DNA of the CDR3: TGTGCCTGGAGGCGAGGGAGCCGTGGACAGCCCCAGCATTTT.

The chain combines TRBV2 with TRBJ2-7; no definite D call. The V end lost 4 bases, the J end lost 0 bases, and 13 bases lay between the germline ends. CDR1 is SNHLY and CDR2 is FYNNEI in the germline V gene. The CDR3 has 15 amino acids. CDR3 bases: TGTGCCAGCAGTGTTGACTTATATAGCTCCTACGAGCAGTACTTC. It translates to CASSVDLYSSYEQYF. The full variable domain, completed using reference TRBV2 and TRBJ2-7, is EPEVTQTPSHQVTQMGQEVILRCVPISNHLYFYWYRQILGQKVEFLVSFYNNEISEKSEIFDDQFSVERPDGSNFTLKIRSTKLEDSAMYFCASSVDLYSSYEQYFGPGTRLTVT.

This CDR3 is CASSVGLRVSNTGELFF. The DNA of the CDR3 is TGTGCCAGCAGCGTAGGTCTACGTGTTTCGAACACCGGGGAGCTGTTTTTT. The chain employs TRBV9 and TRBJ2-2; D uncertain. Trimming took 0 bases from V and 0 from J, leaving 12 bases between them. This CDR3 is built from 17 residues. The germline gives CDR1 SGDLS, CDR2 YYNGEE.

CDR3 sequence: CASSQGTGQLTGELFF. The CDR3 nucleotides are TGTGCCAGCAGCCAAGGCACGGGACAACTCACCGGGGAGCTGTTTTTT. The gene calls are TRBV3-1 (or the pseudogene TRBV3-2) and TRBJ2-2, with TRBD1 as a possible D gene (6 bases). Germline CDR1 is LGHDT and CDR2 is YNNKEL (reference sequence). The V gene lost 1 base and the J gene lost 4 bases, with 13 bases spanning the gap. CDR3 length: 16 residues.

This sequence joins TRBV27 and TRBJ1-3; D is ambiguous. Trimming removed 8 bases from V and 1 base from J, with 24 bases in between. The CDR3 extends over 18 amino acids. Germline CDR1 MNHEY, CDR2 SMNVEV (reference sequence). CDR3 protein: CASSNQKTPGASGNTIYF. The CDR3 region has the DNA TGTGCCAGCTCGAACCAAAAAACACCGGGAGCTTCTGGAAACACCATATATTTT.

The chain's CDR3 is CASSYSRTGPGYTF. The CDR3, as DNA: TGTGCCAGCAGTTACTCGAGGACAGGGCCTGGCTACACCTTC. The chain joins TRBV6-5 to TRBJ1-2; 8 bases line up with TRBD1. Per germline, CDR1 MNHEY and CDR2 SVGAGI. J lost 7 bases, V lost 0 bases, and 4 bases had no gene match. CDR3 length: 14 residues.

The CDR3 here is CSVRLSLSGGEDEQFF. In DNA, the CDR3 is TGCAGCGTTCGCCTCTCCCTAAGCGGGGGAGAGGATGAGCAGTTCTTC. J is TRBJ2-1 and V is TRBV29-1; the match to TRBD2 covers 8 bases. Germline V gene data show CDR1 as SQVTM and CDR2 as ANQGSEA. The CDR3 spans 16 residues. V lost 5 bases to trimming and J lost 8 bases; unmatched junction nucleotides: 17.

The genes are TRBV9 and TRBJ1-2; D might be TRBD1 (5 bases). The length of the CDR3 is 13 residues. V dropped 3 bases and J dropped 2 bases, with 8 bases sitting between them. Per the germline V gene, CDR1 is SGDLS and CDR2 is YYNGEE. The CDR3 sequence is CASSAGLNYGYTF. CDR3 DNA: TGTGCCAGCAGCGCGGGACTGAACTATGGCTACACCTTC.

The chain couples TRBV7-9 to TRBJ2-2; 7 bases align to TRBD2. V was clipped by 5 bases and J by 5 bases; unmatched bases: 5. The germline V gene has CDR1 SEHNR and CDR2 FQNEAQ (reference sequence). The CDR3 contains 14 residues. The CDR3 reads CASSPRLATGELFF. The DNA for the CDR3 is TGTGCCAGCAGCCCGAGACTAGCAACCGGGGAGCTGTTTTTT. Full variable domain (outside the CDR3, taken from reference TRBV7-9 and TRBJ2-2): DTGVSQNPRHKITKRGQNVTFRCDPISEHNRLYWYRQTLGQGPEFLTYFQNEAQLEKSRLLSDRFSAERPKGSFSTLEIQRTEQGDSAMYLCASSPRLATGELFFGEGSRLTVL.

V and J are TRBV7-3 and TRBJ2-7; TRBD1 matches at 8 bases. There are 13 residues in the CDR3. The V and J ends lost 3 bases and 6 bases, in that order; junction bases with no gene match: 4. Germline values: CDR1 SGHTA, CDR2 FQGTGA. CDR3 DNA sequence: TGTGCCAGCAGCTTTCAGGGGGCCCGCGAGCAGTACTTC. As protein: CASSFQGAREQYF.

The CDR3 DNA reads TGTGCCAGCGCCTTGGCCGCGGACAGCGAAGCTTTCTTT. It specifies CASALAADSEAFF. The chain has TRBV2 and TRBJ1-1, with a possible D match to TRBD1 (6 bases). The CDR3 totals 13 residues. With 8 bases removed from V and 8 bases from J, the gap between germline ends came to 18 bases. Germline assignment: CDR1 SNHLY and CDR2 FYNNEI.

The chain uses TRBV23-1 and TRBJ2-5; 14 bases match TRBD2. TRBV23-1 is marked as an open reading frame, function uncertain. The V gene end was trimmed by 6 bases and the J gene end by 2 bases; junction bases not matched to a gene: 20. The CDR3 covers 21 residues. In DNA form, the CDR3 reads TGCGCCAGCAGATTCTTTCCGAGAGGGACTAGCGGGGGCACCGGACAAGAGACCCAGTACTTC. It specifies CASRFFPRGTSGGTGQETQYF.

This clone was seen once. This chain links TRBV6-5 with TRBJ2-2; 10 bases are a match to TRBD2. The germline gives CDR1 MNHEY, CDR2 SVGAGI. The CDR3 loop spans 15 amino acids. V lost 4 bases to trimming and J lost 1 base; unmatched junction nucleotides: 0. In nucleotides, the CDR3 is TGTGCCAGCAGTTCTAGCGGGGGGAACACCGGGGAGCTGTTTTTT. As protein: CASSSSGGNTGELFF.

In this sample, this clone turned up once. The chain combines TRBV5-6 with TRBJ1-1; the D gene is possibly TRBD1 (5 bases). The germline gives CDR1 SGHDT, CDR2 YYEEEE. The germline V and J ends were trimmed by 1 base and 5 bases, with 15 bases remaining between them. The CDR3 runs 15 residues. The CDR3 sequence is CASSLIGGRGTEAFF. The CDR3 bases are TGTGCCAGCAGCTTGATCGGGGGAAGGGGAACTGAAGCTTTCTTT. Complete variable domain (other parts from reference TRBV5-6 and TRBJ1-1): DAGVTQSPTHLIKTRGQQVTLRCSPKSGHDTVSWYQQALGQGPQFIFQYYEEEERQRGNFPDRFSGHQFPNYSSELNVNALLLGDSALYLCASSLIGGRGTEAFFGQGTRLTVV.

This sequence joins TRBV5-1 and TRBJ2-5; a possible D gene is TRBD2 (6 bases). V lost 1 base and J lost 3, with 10 bases in between. CDR3 length: 14 amino acids. The germline CDR1 and CDR2 sequences are SGHRS and YFSETQ. CDR3 sequence (DNA): TGCGCCAGCAGCTTGTCGTCTAGCGAAGAGACCCAGTACTTC. Protein: CASSLSSSEETQYF.

Only one count was recorded for this clone. The chain uses TRBV7-9 and TRBJ1-1, with D possibly being TRBD1 (6 bases). The CDR3 loop spans 14 amino acids. CDR1 SEHNR and CDR2 FQNEAQ come from the germline V gene (reference sequence). The V and J ends lost 0 bases and 1 base respectively, with 6 bases between them. The CDR3 protein is CASSLADRNTEAFF. The CDR3 DNA is TGTGCCAGCAGCTTAGCGGACAGGAACACTGAAGCTTTCTTT.

The chain carries TRBV24-1 and TRBJ2-3, with D possibly being TRBD2 (7 bases). Germline CDR1 and CDR2: KGHDR and SFDVKD. This CDR3 is built from 16 residues. V was trimmed by 3 bases and J by 1 base, leaving 13 bases between them. This CDR3 is CATSDQQGRGTDTQYF. As DNA, the CDR3 is TGTGCCACCAGTGATCAGCAGGGGAGGGGCACAGATACGCAGTATTTT.

V usage is TRBV30 and J usage is TRBJ2-2; the D is unclear. Germline V CDR1 and CDR2: GTSNPN, SVGIG (reference sequence). Trimming shortened V by 2 bases and J by 4 bases, and 8 bases separated the two germline ends. The CDR3 runs to 13 residues. The CDR3 protein is CAWSKQATGELFF. In nucleotides, the CDR3 is TGTGCCTGGAGTAAGCAAGCCACCGGGGAGCTGTTTTTT. The full variable domain, in which reference TRBV30 and TRBJ2-2 provide the parts outside the CDR3, is SQTIHQWPATLVQPVGSPLSLECTVEGTSNPNLYWYRQAAGRGLQLLFYSVGIGQISSEVPQNLSASRPQDRQFILSSKKLLLSDSGFYLCAWSKQATGELFFGEGSRLTVL.

The rearrangement joins TRBV5-1 to TRBJ1-6; TRBD1 might be the D (6 bases). Deletions cut 6 bases from V and 5 bases from J, with 15 bases between. Germline V lookup: CDR1 SGHRS, CDR2 YFSETQ. The CDR3 extends over 15 amino acids. The CDR3 DNA is TGCGCCAGCACCGTGGACAGAGGGGATAATTCACCCCTCCACTTT. The encoded protein is CASTVDRGDNSPLHF.